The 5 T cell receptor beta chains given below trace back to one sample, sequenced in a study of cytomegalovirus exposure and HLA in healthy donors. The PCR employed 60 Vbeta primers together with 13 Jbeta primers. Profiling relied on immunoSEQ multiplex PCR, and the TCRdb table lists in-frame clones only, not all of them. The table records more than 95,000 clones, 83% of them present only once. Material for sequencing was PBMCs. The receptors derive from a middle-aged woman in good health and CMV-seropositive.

CDR3 sequence reads: CASSYPGQGYEQYF. The CDR3 region has the DNA TGTGCCAGCAGTTACCCGGGACAGGGCTACGAGCAGTACTTC. The J gene is TRBJ2-7, the V gene TRBV6-5; 9 nucleotides agree with TRBD1. V lost 2 bases to trimming and J lost 3 bases; unmatched junction nucleotides: 2. The CDR3 has 14 residues. Germline CDR1 and CDR2: MNHEY and SVGAGI.

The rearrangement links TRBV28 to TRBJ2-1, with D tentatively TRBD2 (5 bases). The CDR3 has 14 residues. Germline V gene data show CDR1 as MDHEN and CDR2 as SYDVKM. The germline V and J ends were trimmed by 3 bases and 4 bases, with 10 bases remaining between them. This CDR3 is CASSFLGGYNEQFF. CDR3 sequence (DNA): TGTGCCAGCAGTTTTTTAGGAGGATACAATGAGCAGTTCTTC.

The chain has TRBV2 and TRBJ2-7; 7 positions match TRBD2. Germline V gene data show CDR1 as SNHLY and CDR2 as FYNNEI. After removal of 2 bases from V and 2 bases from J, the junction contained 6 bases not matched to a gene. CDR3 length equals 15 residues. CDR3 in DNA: TGTGCCAGCAGTGAATCAGGACTAGGTACCTACGAGCAGTACTTC. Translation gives CASSESGLGTYEQYF.

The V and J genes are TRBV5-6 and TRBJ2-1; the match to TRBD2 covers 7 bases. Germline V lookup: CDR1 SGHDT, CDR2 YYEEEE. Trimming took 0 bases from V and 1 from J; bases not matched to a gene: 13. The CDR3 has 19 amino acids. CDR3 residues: CASSLAHTGREWSYNEQFF. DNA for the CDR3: TGTGCCAGCAGCTTGGCCCATACCGGGCGGGAGTGGTCCTACAATGAGCAGTTCTTC.

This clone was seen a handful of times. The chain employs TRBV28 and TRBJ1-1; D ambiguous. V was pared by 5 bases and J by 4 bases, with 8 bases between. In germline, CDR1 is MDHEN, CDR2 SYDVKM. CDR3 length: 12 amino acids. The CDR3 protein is CASSPMSTEAFF. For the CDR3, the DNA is TGTGCCAGCAGTCCCATGTCCACTGAAGCTTTCTTT. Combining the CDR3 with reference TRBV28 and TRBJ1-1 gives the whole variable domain DVKVTQSSRYLVKRTGEKVFLECVQDMDHENMFWYRQDPGLGLRLIYFSYDVKMKEKGDIPEGYSVSREKKERFSLILESASTNQTSMYLCASSPMSTEAFFGQGTRLTVV.